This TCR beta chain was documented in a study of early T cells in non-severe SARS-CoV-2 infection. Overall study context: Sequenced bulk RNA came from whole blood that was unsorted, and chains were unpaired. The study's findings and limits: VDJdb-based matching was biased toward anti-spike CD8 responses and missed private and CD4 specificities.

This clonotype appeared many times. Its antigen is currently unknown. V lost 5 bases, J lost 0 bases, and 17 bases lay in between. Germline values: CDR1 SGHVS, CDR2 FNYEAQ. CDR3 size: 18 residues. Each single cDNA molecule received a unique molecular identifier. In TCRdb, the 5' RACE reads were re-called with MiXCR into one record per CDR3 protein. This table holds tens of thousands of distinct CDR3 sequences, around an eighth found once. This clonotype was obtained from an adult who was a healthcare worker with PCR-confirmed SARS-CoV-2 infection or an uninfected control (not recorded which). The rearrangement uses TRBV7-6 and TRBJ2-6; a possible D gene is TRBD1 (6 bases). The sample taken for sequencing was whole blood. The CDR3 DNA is TGTGCCAGCAGCCCCGAGGCAGGGGCTTCCTCTGGGGCCAACGTCCTGACTTTC. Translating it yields CASSPEAGASSGANVLTF.